This T cell receptor beta chain was profiled in a study of identical twins. TCRdb analysed the 5' RACE reads with MiXCR anew, one entry per CDR3 protein. The table lists roughly 1.6 million distinct CDR3 sequences, more than 30% of them singletons, with about 0.27% in the top ten. Per the germline V gene, CDR1 is SGHVS and CDR2 is FNYEAQ. The CDR3 runs to 14 residues. The V gene lost 2 bases and the J gene lost 7 bases, with 15 bases spanning the gap. The chain is built from TRBV7-6 and TRBJ2-7, with a weak D call TRBD1 (6 bases). The receptor's source is a newborn girl in good health. The source material was cord blood. The CDR3 reads CASSLPKQGKEQYF. As DNA, the CDR3 is TGTGCCAGCAGCTTACCTAAACAGGGAAAGGAGCAGTACTTC.